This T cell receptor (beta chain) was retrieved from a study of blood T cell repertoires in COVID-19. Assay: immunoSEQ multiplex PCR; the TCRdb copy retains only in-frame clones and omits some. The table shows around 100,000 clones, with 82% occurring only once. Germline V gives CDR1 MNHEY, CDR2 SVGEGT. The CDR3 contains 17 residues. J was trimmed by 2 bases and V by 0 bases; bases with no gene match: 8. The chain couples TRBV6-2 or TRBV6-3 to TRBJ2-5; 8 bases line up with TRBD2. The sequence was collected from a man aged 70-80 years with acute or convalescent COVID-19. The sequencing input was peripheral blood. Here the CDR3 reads CASSYSLAGGGQETQYF. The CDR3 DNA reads TGTGCCAGCAGTTACTCGTTGGCGGGAGGAGGGCAAGAGACCCAGTACTTC.